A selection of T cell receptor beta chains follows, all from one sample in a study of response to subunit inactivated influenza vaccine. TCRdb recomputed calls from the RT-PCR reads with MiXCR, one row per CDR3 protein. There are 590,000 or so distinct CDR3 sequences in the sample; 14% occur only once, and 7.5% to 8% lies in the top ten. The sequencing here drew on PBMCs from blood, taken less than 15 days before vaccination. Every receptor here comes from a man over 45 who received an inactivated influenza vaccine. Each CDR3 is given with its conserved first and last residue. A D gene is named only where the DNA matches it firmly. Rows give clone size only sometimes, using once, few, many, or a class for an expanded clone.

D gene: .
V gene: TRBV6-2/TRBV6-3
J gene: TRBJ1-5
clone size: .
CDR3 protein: CASSSTVEPQHF
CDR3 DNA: TGTGCCAGCAGTTCCACCGTAGAGCCCCAGCATTTT

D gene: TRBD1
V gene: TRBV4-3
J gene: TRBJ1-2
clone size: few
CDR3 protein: CASSQERGQGPVYGYTF
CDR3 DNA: TGCGCCAGCAGCCAAGAAAGGGGACAGGGGCCAGTCTATGGCTACACCTTC

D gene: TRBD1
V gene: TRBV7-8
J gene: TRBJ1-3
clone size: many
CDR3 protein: CASSTRDRRSNTIYF
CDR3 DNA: TGTGCCAGCAGCACTCGGGACAGGCGTTCGAACACCATATATTTT

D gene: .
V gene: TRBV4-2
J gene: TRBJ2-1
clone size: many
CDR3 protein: CASSQDLGRAHSYNEQFF
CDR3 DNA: TGTGCCAGCAGCCAAGATTTGGGCAGGGCTCACTCCTACAATGAGCAGTTCTTC

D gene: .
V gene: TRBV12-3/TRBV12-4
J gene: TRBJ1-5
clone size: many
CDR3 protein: CASSFADFQPQHF
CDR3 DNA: TGTGCCAGCAGTTTCGCCGACTTTCAGCCCCAGCATTTT

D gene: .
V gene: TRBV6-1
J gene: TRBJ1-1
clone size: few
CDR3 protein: CASSEGTARRAFF
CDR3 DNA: TGTGCCAGCAGTGAAGGAACAGCCCGGAGAGCTTTCTTT

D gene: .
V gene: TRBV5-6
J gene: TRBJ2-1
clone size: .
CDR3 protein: CASTVGSYPLQFF
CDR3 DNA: TGTGCCAGCACCGTTGGGTCCTATCCTTTGCAGTTTTTC

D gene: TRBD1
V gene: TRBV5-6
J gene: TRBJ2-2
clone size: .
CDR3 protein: CASSLGQGARSGELFF
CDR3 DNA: TGTGCCAGCAGCTTAGGACAGGGGGCGCGCTCCGGGGAGCTGTTTTTT

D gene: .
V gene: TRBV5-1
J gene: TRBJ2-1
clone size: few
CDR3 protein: CASSLTLETQQFF
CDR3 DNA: TGCGCCAGCAGCTTGACTCTAGAAACCCAGCAGTTCTTC

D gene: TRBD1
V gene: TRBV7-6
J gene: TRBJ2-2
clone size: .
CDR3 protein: CASSPGGQGGTGELFF
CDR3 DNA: TGTGCCAGCAGCCCGGGGGGACAGGGAGGCACCGGGGAGCTGTTTTTT

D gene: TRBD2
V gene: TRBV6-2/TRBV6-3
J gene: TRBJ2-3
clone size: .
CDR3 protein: CASRNLAGGPELTDTQYF
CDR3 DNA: TGTGCCAGCAGAAATCTAGCGGGAGGGCCCGAGCTCACAGATACGCAGTATTTT

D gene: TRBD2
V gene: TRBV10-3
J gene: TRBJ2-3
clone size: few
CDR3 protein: CAISGVAGGRDTQYF
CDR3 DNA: TGTGCCATCAGTGGCGTAGCGGGAGGGCGAGATACGCAGTATTTT

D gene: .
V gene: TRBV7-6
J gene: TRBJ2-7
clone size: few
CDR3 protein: CASSLVTGVAYEQYF
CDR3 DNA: TGTGCCAGCAGCTTAGTAACAGGTGTAGCCTACGAGCAGTACTTC